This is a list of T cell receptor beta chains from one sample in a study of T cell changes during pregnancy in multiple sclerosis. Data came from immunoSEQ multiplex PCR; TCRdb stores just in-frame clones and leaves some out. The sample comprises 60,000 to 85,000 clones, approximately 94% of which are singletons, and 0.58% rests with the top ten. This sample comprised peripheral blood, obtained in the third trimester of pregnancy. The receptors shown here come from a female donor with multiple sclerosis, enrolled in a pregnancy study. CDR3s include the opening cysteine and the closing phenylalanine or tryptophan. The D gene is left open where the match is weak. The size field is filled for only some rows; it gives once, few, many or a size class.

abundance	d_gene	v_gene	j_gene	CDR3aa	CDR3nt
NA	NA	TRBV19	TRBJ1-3	CASTYTGGSGNTIYF	TGTGCCAGTACCTACACGGGGGGCTCTGGAAACACCATATATTTT
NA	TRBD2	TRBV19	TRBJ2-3	CATRELAGSTDTQYF	TGTGCCACTAGGGAACTAGCGGGTAGCACAGATACGCAGTATTTT
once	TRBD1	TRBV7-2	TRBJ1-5	CASSLATGRDQPQHF	TGTGCCAGCAGCTTAGCGACAGGGCGGGATCAGCCCCAGCATTTT
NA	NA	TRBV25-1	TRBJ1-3	CASLSSGGIGNTIYF	TGTGCCAGCCTTTCGAGTGGAGGAATAGGAAACACCATATATTTT
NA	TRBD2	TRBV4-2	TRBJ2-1	CASSQEGTGGYNEQFF	TGTGCCAGCAGCCAAGAGGGAACGGGGGGGTACAATGAGCAGTTCTTC
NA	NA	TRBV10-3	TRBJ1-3	CAISEGVGGSGNTIYF	TGTGCCATCAGTGAGGGTGTGGGGGGCTCTGGAAACACCATATATTTT
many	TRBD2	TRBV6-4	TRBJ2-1	CASSDSTSGGANEQFF	TGTGCCAGCAGTGACTCGACTAGCGGGGGGGCCAATGAGCAGTTCTTC
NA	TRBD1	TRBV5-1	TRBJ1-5	CASSIGTANQPQHF	TGCGCCAGCAGCATCGGGACAGCGAATCAGCCCCAGCATTTT
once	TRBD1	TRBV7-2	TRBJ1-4	CASSFFAGGSEKLFF	TGTGCCAGCAGCTTTTTCGCAGGGGGTTCTGAAAAACTGTTTTTT
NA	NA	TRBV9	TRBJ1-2	CASSVGGQPRSGGYTF	TGTGCCAGCAGCGTAGGAGGACAGCCAAGGAGCGGTGGCTACACCTTC
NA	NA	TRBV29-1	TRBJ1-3	CSVEGGRSSSGNTIYF	TGCAGCGTTGAAGGGGGCAGAAGTTCCTCTGGAAACACCATATATTTT
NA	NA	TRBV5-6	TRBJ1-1	CASSLAWQNTEAFF	TGTGCCAGCAGCTTGGCTTGGCAGAACACTGAAGCTTTCTTT
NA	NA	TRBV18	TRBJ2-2	CASSPDRTGELFF	TGTGCCAGCTCACCTGACAGAACCGGGGAGCTGTTTTTT
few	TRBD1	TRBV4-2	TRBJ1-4	CASSQEQGGEKLFF	TGTGCCAGCAGCCAAGAACAGGGGGGTGAAAAACTGTTTTTT
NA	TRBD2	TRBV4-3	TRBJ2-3	CASSRRTSASTDTQYF	TGCGCCAGCAGCCGACGGACTAGCGCAAGCACAGATACGCAGTATTTT
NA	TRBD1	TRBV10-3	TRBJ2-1	CAVGTGGNEQFF	TGTGCCGTGGGGACAGGGGGAAATGAGCAGTTCTTC
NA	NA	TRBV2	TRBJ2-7	CASRGIPGRIEQYF	TGTGCCAGCAGGGGGATTCCAGGGAGGATCGAGCAGTACTTC
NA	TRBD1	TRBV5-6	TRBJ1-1	CASSTLRTGRNTEAFF	TGTGCCAGCAGCACCCTCCGGACAGGAAGGAACACTGAAGCTTTCTTT
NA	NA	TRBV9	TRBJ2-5	CASSVEGAGETQYF	TGTGCCAGCAGCGTAGAGGGGGCGGGGGAGACCCAGTACTTC
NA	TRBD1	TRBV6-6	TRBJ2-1	CASSTGQAYNEQFF	TGTGCCAGCAGTACGGGACAGGCCTACAATGAGCAGTTCTTC
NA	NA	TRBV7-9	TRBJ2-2	CASSLVVPGELFF	TGTGCCAGCAGCTTAGTAGTACCCGGGGAGCTGTTTTTT
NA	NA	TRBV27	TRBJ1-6	CASSLGGLSPLHF	TGTGCCAGCAGTTTAGGGGGCCTATCACCCCTCCACTTT
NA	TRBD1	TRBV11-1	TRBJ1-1	CASSPGAGGLWSTEAFF	TGTGCCAGCAGCCCTGGAGCAGGGGGCTTATGGAGCACTGAAGCTTTCTTT
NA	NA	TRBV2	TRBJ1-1	CASRGGMNTEAFF	TGTGCCAGCCGCGGGGGGATGAACACTGAAGCTTTCTTT
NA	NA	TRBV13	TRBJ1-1	CASSAEQGNTEAFF	TGTGCCAGCAGCGCGGAACAGGGGAACACTGAAGCTTTCTTT
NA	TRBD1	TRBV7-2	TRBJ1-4	CASSLQTGPNEKLFF	TGTGCCAGCAGCCTTCAGACAGGGCCTAATGAAAAACTGTTTTTT
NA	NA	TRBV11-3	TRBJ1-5	CASSLAGYSNQPQHF	TGTGCCAGCAGCTTAGCGGGGTATAGCAATCAGCCCCAGCATTTT
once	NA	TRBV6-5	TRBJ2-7	CASSLAGSYEQYF	TGTGCCAGCAGCCTAGCCGGGAGCTACGAGCAGTACTTC
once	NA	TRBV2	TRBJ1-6	CASSDPNSPLHF	TGTGCCAGCAGTGACCCGAATTCACCCCTCCACTTT
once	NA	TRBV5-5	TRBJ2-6	CASIPRLSGANVLTF	TGTGCCAGCATCCCGAGGCTTTCCGGGGCCAACGTCCTGACTTTC
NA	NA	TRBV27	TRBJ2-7	CASSLQGSHEQYF	TGTGCCAGCAGTTTACAGGGAAGCCACGAGCAGTACTTC
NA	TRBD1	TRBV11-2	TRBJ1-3	CASLGQGISGNTIYF	TGTGCCAGCCTGGGACAGGGCATCTCGGGAAACACCATATATTTT
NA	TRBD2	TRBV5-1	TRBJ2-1	CASSLPGLAGGYNEQFF	TGCGCCAGCAGCTTGCCTGGCCTAGCGGGGGGCTACAATGAGCAGTTCTTC
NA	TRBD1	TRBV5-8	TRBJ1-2	CASSLGDRGNYGYTF	TGTGCCAGCAGCTTGGGAGACAGGGGAAACTATGGCTACACCTTC
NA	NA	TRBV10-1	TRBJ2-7	CASPPTTVLSYEQYF	TGCGCCAGCCCACCCACGACAGTATTGTCCTACGAGCAGTACTTC
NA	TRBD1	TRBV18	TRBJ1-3	CASSPVGTGLSGNTIYF	TGTGCCAGCTCACCAGTTGGGACAGGGCTCTCTGGAAACACCATATATTTT
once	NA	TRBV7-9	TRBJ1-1	CASSLVGVEAFF	TGTGCCAGCAGCTTAGTCGGGGTGGAAGCTTTCTTT
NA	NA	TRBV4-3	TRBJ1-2	CASSLRGGGYTF	TGCGCCAGCAGCCTACGGGGGGGTGGCTACACCTTC
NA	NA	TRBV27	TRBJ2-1	CASGLSYNEQFF	TGTGCCAGCGGACTCTCCTACAATGAGCAGTTCTTC
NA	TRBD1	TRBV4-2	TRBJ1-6	CASSQGQGARHSPLHF	TGTGCCAGCAGCCAGGGACAGGGGGCAAGGCATTCACCCCTCCACTTT
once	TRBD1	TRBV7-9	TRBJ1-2	CASSLSREQGANGYTF	TGTGCCAGCAGCTTATCCCGGGAACAGGGGGCGAATGGCTACACCTTC
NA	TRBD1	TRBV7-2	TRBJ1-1	CASSLTGVPEAFF	TGTGCCAGCAGCCTCACAGGGGTTCCTGAAGCTTTCTTT